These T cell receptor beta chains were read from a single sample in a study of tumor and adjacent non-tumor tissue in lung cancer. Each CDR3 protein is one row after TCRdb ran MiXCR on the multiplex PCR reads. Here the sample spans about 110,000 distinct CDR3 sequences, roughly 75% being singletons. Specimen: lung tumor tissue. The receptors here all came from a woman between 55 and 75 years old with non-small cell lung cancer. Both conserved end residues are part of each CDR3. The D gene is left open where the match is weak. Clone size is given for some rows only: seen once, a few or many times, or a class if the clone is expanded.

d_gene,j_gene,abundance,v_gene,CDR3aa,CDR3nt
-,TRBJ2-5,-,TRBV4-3,CANSRHRDLQETQYF,TGCGCCAACAGCCGACACCGGGACTTACAAGAGACCCAATACTTC
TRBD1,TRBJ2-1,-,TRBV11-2,CASNLMGQGISEQFF,TGCGCCAGCAACTTAATGGGACAGGGCATCAGTGAGCAGTTCTTC
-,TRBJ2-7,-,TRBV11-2,CANSWDHGGYKQYF,TGTGCCAACAGTTGGGACCACGGAGGATACAAGCAGTACTTC
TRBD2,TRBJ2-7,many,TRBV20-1,CSAIRREGYEQYF,TGCAGTGCTATTAGGCGGGAGGGCTACGAGCAGTACTTC
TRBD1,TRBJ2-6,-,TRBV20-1,CSAWTGGSLLTF,TGCAGTGCTTGGACAGGGGGCTCCCTCCTGACATTC
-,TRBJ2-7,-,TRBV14,CASSLLGGYEQYF,TGTGCCAGCAGCCTTCTGGGTGGATACGAGCAGTACTTC
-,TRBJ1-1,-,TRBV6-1,CATSHTQNTEAFF,TGTGCCACCAGCCACACACAAAACACTGAAGCTTTCTTT
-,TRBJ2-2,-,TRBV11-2,CASSLVLAAHTRELFF,TGTGCCAGTAGCTTAGTATTGGCGGCACACACCCGGGAGCTGTTTTTT
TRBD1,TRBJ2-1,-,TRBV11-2,CASSLGGTGYNEQFF,TGTGCCAGCAGCTTAGGTGGGACAGGGTACAATGAGCAGTTCTTC
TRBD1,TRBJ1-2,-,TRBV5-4,CANSLPAQGDDGYTF,TGTGCCAACAGCTTGCCCGCACAGGGGGACGATGGCTACACCTTC
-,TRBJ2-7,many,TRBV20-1,CSARDIAGSVNEQYF,TGCAGTGCTAGAGATATTGCGGGATCAGTGAACGAGCAGTACTTC
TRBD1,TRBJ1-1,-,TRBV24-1,CATSDPATGGVEAFF,TGTGCCACCAGTGATCCGGCTACAGGGGGAGTTGAAGCTTTCTTT
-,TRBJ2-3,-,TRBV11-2,CASSLRQAARSDTQYF,TGTGCCAGCAGCCTTAGACAGGCCGCCCGATCTGATACGCAGTATTTT
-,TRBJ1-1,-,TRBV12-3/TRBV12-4,CASSAAEPEAFF,TGTGCCAGCAGTGCGGCGGAGCCCGAAGCTTTCTTT
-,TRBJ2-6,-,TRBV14,CASSSAYGANVLTF,TGTGCCAGCAGTTCGGCGTACGGGGCCAACGTCCTGACTTTC
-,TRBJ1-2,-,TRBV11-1,CASSSQGQLRGYTF,TGTGCCAGCAGCTCACAGGGCCAGCTCCGCGGCTACACCTTC
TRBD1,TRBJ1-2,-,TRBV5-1,CTSSQSTGTYGYTF,TGCACCAGCAGCCAATCGACAGGGACCTATGGCTACACCTTC
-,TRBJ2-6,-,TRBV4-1,CASSQLVGTNALIF,TGCGCCAGCAGCCAGCTGGTGGGGACCAACGCCCTGATTTTC
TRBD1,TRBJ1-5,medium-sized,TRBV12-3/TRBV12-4,CASTPTGKLSQPQHF,TGTGCCAGCACCCCGACAGGGAAGCTAAGTCAGCCCCAGCATTTT
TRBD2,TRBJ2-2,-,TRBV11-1,CASSPRLAGESRELFF,TGTGCCAGCAGCCCGCGACTAGCGGGAGAATCCAGGGAGCTGTTTTTT
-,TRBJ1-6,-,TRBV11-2,CVNSLEASNSHLHF,TGTGTCAACAGCTTAGAAGCAAGTAATTCACACCTCCACTTT
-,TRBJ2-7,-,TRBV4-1,CASNQTNGRQYEQYF,TGTGCCAGCAACCAAACTAACGGGAGACAATACGAGCAGTACTTC
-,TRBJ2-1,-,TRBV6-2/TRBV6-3,CASSRRHRLDYDEQFF,TGTGCCAGCAGTCGCCGACATAGACTAGATTACGATGAGCAGTTCTTC
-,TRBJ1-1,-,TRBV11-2,CASSLARGSTEAFF,TGTGCCAGTAGCTTGGCGCGGGGAAGCACTGAAGCTTTCTTT
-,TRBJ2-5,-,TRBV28,CAGSLWGGSETQYF,TGTGCCGGCAGTTTATGGGGGGGCTCGGAGACCCAGTACTTC
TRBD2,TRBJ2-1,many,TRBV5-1,CASSSLLAGVDNEQFF,TGCGCCAGCAGCTCATTATTAGCGGGAGTTGATAATGAGCAGTTCTTC
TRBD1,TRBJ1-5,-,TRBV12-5,CATANANRGLYQPQHF,TGTGCTACTGCCAACGCCAACAGGGGCCTATATCAGCCCCAGCATTTC
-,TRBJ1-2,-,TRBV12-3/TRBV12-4,CASIDGRKSYTF,TGTGCCAGCATTGACGGACGGAAAAGCTACACCTTC
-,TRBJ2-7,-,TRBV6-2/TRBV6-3,CASTSFLDSSYEQYF,TGTGCCAGCACTTCGTTCCTGGACAGCTCCTATGAGCAGTACTTC
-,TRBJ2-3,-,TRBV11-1,CAKGGQFSSIDTQYF,TGTGCCAAGGGGGGCCAGTTCTCTAGCATAGATACGCAGTATTTT
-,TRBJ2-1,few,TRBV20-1,CSQTRGSEQFF,TGCAGTCAGACTAGAGGCAGTGAGCAGTTCTTC
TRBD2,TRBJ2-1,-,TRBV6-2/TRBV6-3,CASSRLQGLGYNEQFF,TGTGCCAGCAGTCGCCTACAGGGACTAGGTTACAATGAACAGTTCTTC
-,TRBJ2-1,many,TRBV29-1,CSVEGRNNEQFF,TGCAGCGTTGAGGGAAGAAACAATGAGCAGTTCTTC
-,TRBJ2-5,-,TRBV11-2,CASSPGVNLETQYF,TGTGCCAGCAGCCCAGGGGTCAATTTGGAGACCCAGTACTTC
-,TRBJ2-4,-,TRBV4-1,CASSRGNIQYF,TGCGCCAGCAGCCGGGGAAACATTCAGTACTTC
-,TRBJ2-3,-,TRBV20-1,CSARLPSEVTNTQYF,TGCAGTGCTAGATTGCCTAGCGAGGTCACAAATACGCAGTATTTT
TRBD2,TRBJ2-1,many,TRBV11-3,CASDHLAGGANEQFF,TGTGCCAGCGACCACTTAGCGGGGGGGGCCAATGAGCAGTTCTTC
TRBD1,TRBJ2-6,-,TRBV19,CASSETGVYIGANVLTF,TGTGCCAGTAGCGAGACAGGGGTGTATATTGGGGCCAACGTCCTGACTTTC
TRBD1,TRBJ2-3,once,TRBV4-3,CASSQDAAGLRTGTQFF,TGCGCCAGCAGCCAAGATGCGGCCGGGCTGAGGACAGGTACGCAGTTTTTT
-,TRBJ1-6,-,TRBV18,CASSSSSGSSYNSPLHF,TGTGCCAGCTCATCATCGTCAGGGAGCTCCTATAATTCACCCCTCCACTTT
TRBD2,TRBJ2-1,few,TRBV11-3,CASSLGTSGKNKEQFF,TGTGCCAGCAGTTTAGGGACTAGCGGGAAGAACAAAGAGCAGTTCTTC
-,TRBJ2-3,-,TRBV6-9,CASMHLGGPRTDTRYF,TGTGCCAGCATGCACCTCGGGGGGCCTAGAACAGATACGCGGTATTTT
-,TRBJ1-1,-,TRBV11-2,CASSLFPRGNTDAFF,TGTGCCAGCAGCTTATTCCCACGCGGGAACACTGATGCTTTCTTT